The 24 T cell receptor beta chains presented below share a single source sample, sequenced in a study of T cell clonality in common variable immunodeficiency. The repertoire was sequenced with immunoSEQ multiplex PCR; TCRdb's copy has only in-frame clones and lacks some. The table records about 64,000 clones without singletons, the ten largest covering about 1.7%. The sample comprised peripheral blood mononuclear cells. These receptors were obtained from a person aged 18 to 70 in good health.

This clone appeared many times. Read sequence stops 3 residues before the CDR3 end, and the germline J gene provides the missing end. The chain employs TRBV2 and TRBJ1-5, with 8 nucleotides matching TRBD1. Germline loops: CDR1 SNHLY, CDR2 FYNNEI. The trim removed 7 bases at V and 6 bases at J, leaving 11 bases unmatched. The CDR3 consists of 15 residues. CDR3 sequence: CASIPYTGGGQPQHF. The CDR3 DNA, read in part, is TGTGCCAGCATACCTTATACAGGGGGGGGTCAGCCC.

This clone was recorded many times. The read is 3 residues too short to cover the CDR3 end, so that end is filled in from the germline J gene. The chain carries TRBV19 and TRBJ2-3, with 9 bases fitting TRBD1. The CDR3 contains 15 residues. The germline CDR1 and CDR2 sequences are LNHDA and SQIVND (reference sequence). V dropped 3 bases and J dropped 4; count of bases not matched to a gene: 5. The sequenced CDR3 bases are TGTGCCAGTAGTATCCCGGGACAGGGAGCAGATACG. Encoded protein: CASSIPGQGADT. The whole CDR3 sequence reads CASSIPGQGADTQYF.

In this sample, this clone turned up many times. The read ends 3 residues shy of where the CDR3 ends; the end is completed using the germline J gene. This chain uses TRBV15 with TRBJ2-1; 11 bases are shared with TRBD2. Germline V gives CDR1 LNHNV, CDR2 YYDKDF (reference sequence). Trimming took 9 bases from V and 6 from J; bases not matched to a gene: 10. The CDR3 spans 15 residues. CDR3 DNA (partial): TGTGCCACGCAACGGGGACTAGCGGATTTCAATGAG. Encoded protein: CATQRGLADFNE. The CDR3 as a whole reads CATQRGLADFNEQFF.

This clone has ten or more counts. Sequencing ends 3 residues short of the CDR3 end; the germline J gene provides the rest. The chain links TRBV6-1 to TRBJ2-7, with a possible D match to TRBD1 (6 bases). The germline V gene encodes CDR1 MNHNS and CDR2 SASEGT. The CDR3 runs 13 residues. The V end was cut by 3 bases, the J end by 3 bases, with 9 bases between. CDR3 DNA, as far as it was read: TGTGCCAGCAGTGAGAAAGGGGGCTACGAG. Translation gives CASSEKGGYE. The CDR3, in full, reads CASSEKGGYEQYF.

This clone was counted at least ten times. The CDR3 extends 3 residues past the end of the read, so its final part is completed from the germline J gene. The chain employs TRBV12-5 and TRBJ2-7; 8 nucleotides line up with TRBD1. CDR3 size: 16 residues. Germline lookup yields CDR1 LGHNT and CDR2 FRNRAP. J lost 6 bases, V lost 0 bases, and 10 bases had no gene match. CDR3 loop: CASGLVRGQARGEQYF. The CDR3 bases that were read are TGTGCTAGTGGTTTGGTACGGGGACAGGCAAGGGGCGAG.

This clone was seen at least ten times. With the read ending 3 residues before the CDR3 end, the germline J gene is used to fill in that end. The chain joins TRBV18 to TRBJ2-1, with 10 nucleotides matching TRBD1. V trimming: 4 bases; J trimming: 7 bases; junction bases outside the gene matches: 4. Germline CDR1 is KGHSH and CDR2 is LQKENI. CDR3 size: 14 residues. The CDR3 region is CASSRDRGGNEQFF. Incomplete CDR3 DNA: TGTGCCAGCTCACGGGACAGGGGCGGGAATGAG.

At least ten counts were recorded for this clone. The CDR3 reads CASSPTGEGGSPLHF. The covered CDR3 bases are TGTGCCAGTAGTCCGACCGGGGAAGGTGGTTCACCC. The V gene is TRBV19, the J gene TRBJ1-6; D is undetermined. Coverage ceases 3 residues before the CDR3 finishes, and the germline J gene fills in the end. The CDR3 length is 15 residues. Germline CDR1 is LNHDA and CDR2 is SQIVND (reference sequence). Trimming took 5 bases from V and 9 from J, leaving 17 bases between them.

This clone showed up many times. The CDR3 is cut off 3 residues early in the read; its end comes from the germline J gene. The chain links TRBV7-3 to TRBJ2-2; TRBD1 might be the D (6 bases). The ends were cut back, 5 bases at V and 0 bases at J, with 13 bases in the middle. Looked up from germline, CDR1 is SGHTA and CDR2 is FQGTGA. The CDR3 is 16 residues long. The CDR3 reads CASSPKTGSNTGELFF. The DNA read from the CDR3 is TGTGCCAGCAGCCCTAAGACAGGTTCGAACACCGGGGAG.

This clone was counted ten times or more. The sequence runs out 3 residues before the end of the CDR3; the remainder is reconstructed from the germline J gene. The chain employs TRBV6-2 or TRBV6-3 and TRBJ2-1, with 9 bases matching TRBD2. CDR3 size: 14 residues. V dropped 4 bases and J dropped 7; count of bases not matched to a gene: 5. Looked up from germline, CDR1 is MNHEY and CDR2 is SVGEGT. The CDR3 bases that were read are TGTGCCAGCAGTTCCCGAGGACTAGCGAATGAG. Translating gives CASSSRGLANE. The entire CDR3 protein is CASSSRGLANEQFF.

This clone was seen repeatedly, ten times or more. The read comes to an end 3 residues before the CDR3 does, leaving the germline J gene to fill in the end. The rearrangement uses TRBV5-1 and TRBJ2-6, with 8 positions matching TRBD1. Looked up from germline, CDR1 is SGHRS and CDR2 is YFSETQ. The CDR3 loop spans 17 amino acids. V was pared by 6 bases and J by 2 bases, with 10 bases of the junction left unmatched. CDR3 sequence reads: CASTEDRESAGANVLTF. The sequenced part of the CDR3 DNA is TGCGCCAGCACCGAGGACAGGGAGTCCGCTGGGGCCAACGTC.

At least ten counts were recorded for this clone. The CDR3 DNA, read in part, is TGTGCCAGTAGTGTGACAGGCGGTGATTACATT. Residues: CASSVTGGDYI. The complete CDR3 reads CASSVTGGDYIQYF. The chain links TRBV19 to TRBJ2-4; D may be TRBD1 (6 bases). The read terminates 3 residues before the CDR3 end, so the remaining end is supplied by the germline J gene. V lost 5 bases and J 8 bases, leaving 16 bases between the germline ends. The CDR3 contains 14 residues. CDR1 is LNHDA and CDR2 is SQIVND in the germline V gene (reference sequence). Variable domain in full (rest from reference TRBV19 and TRBJ2-4): DGGITQSPKYLFRKEGQNVTLSCEQNLNHDAMYWYRQDPGQGLRLIYYSQIVNDFQKGDIAEGYSVSREKKESFPLTVTSAQKNPTAFYLCASSVTGGDYIQYFGAGTRLSVL.

This clone was detected ten times or more. The read gets to within 3 residues of the CDR3 end, and the germline J gene fills in the rest. The chain joins TRBV20-1 to TRBJ1-1; D gene uncertain. CDR1 is DFQATT and CDR2 is SNEGSKA in the germline V gene (reference sequence). The V gene lost 0 bases and the J gene lost 0 bases, with 5 bases spanning the gap. There are 13 residues in the CDR3. The CDR3 here is CSARDSLNTEAFF. CDR3 DNA (partial): TGCAGTGCTAGAGATAGTCTGAACACTGAA.

This clone appeared many times. The observed sequence ends 3 residues before the CDR3 terminus, with the missing tail filled in from the germline J gene. V usage is TRBV4-1 and J usage is TRBJ2-2; 13 bases agree with TRBD2. V dropped 2 bases and J dropped 7; count of bases not matched to a gene: 4. Germline V gives CDR1 MGHRA, CDR2 YSYEKL. The CDR3 has 16 residues. CDR3 bases read: TGCGCCAGCAGCCAACCAACTAGCGGGAGGGGCGGGGAG. Translating it yields CASSQPTSGRGGE. The whole CDR3 protein reads CASSQPTSGRGGELFF.

This clone occurred many times. The sequence runs out 3 residues before the end of the CDR3; the remainder is reconstructed from the germline J gene. The gene calls are TRBV27 and TRBJ1-5; TRBD1 aligns across 10 bases. In germline, CDR1 is MNHEY, CDR2 SMNVEV (reference sequence). The CDR3 loop spans 14 amino acids. V lost 6 bases and J lost 5; bases outside the gene matches: 4. This CDR3 is CASSPGTGDQPQHF. The CDR3 DNA, read in part, is TGTGCCAGCAGCCCCGGGACAGGGGATCAGCCC.

This clone was observed many times. The missing CDR3 end, 3 residues past where the read stops, is filled in from the germline J gene. This chain links TRBV20-1 with TRBJ1-6, with a tentative D call TRBD1 (5 bases). The CDR3 covers 16 residues. Trimming removed 6 bases at V and 2 bases at J, with 17 bases between. From germline, CDR1 is DFQATT and CDR2 SNEGSKA (reference sequence). Partial CDR3 DNA: TGCAGTGCAAAACCGCAGGGAACCCCCTATAATTCACCC. Translation gives CSAKPQGTPYNSP. The whole CDR3 sequence is CSAKPQGTPYNSPLHF.

This clone was seen repeatedly, ten times or more. The sequence runs out 3 residues before the end of the CDR3; the remainder is reconstructed from the germline J gene. The V gene is TRBV7-9, the J gene TRBJ2-5; D gene ambiguous. V lost 1 base to trimming and J lost 1 base, with 7 bases between them. Germline V gives CDR1 SEHNR, CDR2 FQNEAQ (reference sequence). This CDR3 is built from 14 residues. CDR3 DNA, as far as it was read: TGTGCCAGCAGCTTAGACACAGCCCAAGAGACC. It encodes CASSLDTAQET. The whole CDR3 region reads CASSLDTAQETQYF.

Only a few counts were recorded for this clone. The read comes to an end 3 residues before the CDR3 does, leaving the germline J gene to fill in the end. V gene TRBV7-9 combines with J gene TRBJ2-7; TRBD2 agrees at 9 bases. This CDR3 comprises 14 residues. Per germline, CDR1 SEHNR and CDR2 FQNEAQ (reference sequence). The ends lost 5 bases at V and 3 bases at J; junction bases unmatched: 5. CDR3: CASSRGGAFYEQYF. The CDR3 DNA, read in part, is TGTGCCAGCAGCCGCGGGGGGGCCTTCTACGAG.

This clone was counted at least ten times. The read falls 3 residues short of the CDR3 end, and the missing part is taken from the germline J gene. This chain connects TRBV7-8 to TRBJ2-7; TRBD1 agrees at 9 bases. Germline-derived CDR1 and CDR2 are SGHVS and FQNEAQ. The ends lost 5 bases at V and 2 bases at J; junction bases unmatched: 4. The CDR3 is 14 residues long. The covered CDR3 bases are TGTGCCAGCAGCCACAGGGGGCTCCCCTACGAG. It is translated as CASSHRGLPYE. The whole CDR3 is CASSHRGLPYEQYF.

In its sample, this clone was seen many times. The DNA read from the CDR3 is TGCAGTGCTAGAAAGACCCAGGGGCCTGGGCAGCCC. Its translation: CSARKTQGPGQP. The complete CDR3 protein is CSARKTQGPGQPQHF. This chain connects TRBV20-1 to TRBJ1-5; D perhaps matches TRBD1 (6 bases). The read terminates 3 residues before the CDR3 end, so the remaining end is supplied by the germline J gene. The CDR3 is 15 amino acids. CDR1 is DFQATT and CDR2 is SNEGSKA in the germline V gene (reference sequence). Deletions cut 2 bases from V and 7 bases from J, with 18 bases between.

This clone was detected many times. The sequenced fragment ends 3 residues before the CDR3 boundary, so the rest is inferred from the germline J gene. The chain has TRBV6-1 and TRBJ2-1; 7 bases match TRBD1. Germline trimming cut 1 base from V and 3 bases from J; bases unmatched to any gene: 3. The CDR3 spans 15 residues. CDR1 MNHNS and CDR2 SASEGT come from the germline V gene. CDR3: CASSEDAGGYNEQFF. CDR3 DNA (partial): TGTGCCAGCAGTGAAGACGCAGGGGGCTACAATGAG.

The sample holds a few counts of this clone. The read is 3 residues too short to cover the CDR3 end, so that end is filled in from the germline J gene. The gene calls are TRBV2 and TRBJ2-4, with D possibly matching TRBD1 (5 bases). The CDR3 has 15 amino acids. Germline V gene sequence: CDR1 SNHLY, CDR2 FYNNEI. The CDR3 protein is CASSEQGIANYGQYF. The sequenced CDR3 bases are TGTGCCAGCAGTGAACAGGGAATAGCTAACTATGGT.

This clone was seen ten or more times. Read data end 3 residues before the CDR3 end; the end is taken from the germline J gene. This chain joins TRBV7-8 and TRBJ1-5; D is possibly TRBD1 (6 bases). Per germline, CDR1 SGHVS and CDR2 FQNEAQ. The CDR3 sequence is 14 residues long. Between the trimmed V and J ends, which lost 1 base and 6 bases, there was a span of 10 bases. CDR3 amino acids: CASSLDRASQPQHF. CDR3 DNA, as far as it was read: TGTGCCAGCAGCTTAGACAGGGCCAGTCAGCCC.

A few counts support this clone. With the read ending 3 residues before the CDR3 end, the germline J gene is used to fill in that end. The chain is built from TRBV7-9 and TRBJ2-7; TRBD1 agrees at 7 bases. V lost 5 bases to trimming and J lost 5 bases; unmatched junction nucleotides: 3. This CDR3 is 12 amino acids long. Germline CDR1 SEHNR, CDR2 FQNEAQ (reference sequence). The CDR3 protein is CASSATGDEQYF. Partial CDR3 DNA: TGTGCCAGCAGCGCCACAGGGGACGAG.

Turning to this clone: The read is 3 residues too short to cover the CDR3 end, so that end is filled in from the germline J gene. The V call is TRBV2, the J call TRBJ1-1; D is undetermined. Germline V gene sequence: CDR1 SNHLY, CDR2 FYNNEI. This CDR3 is 14 amino acids long. The sequenced CDR3 bases are TGTGCCAGCAGTGAGGGCTTGTTGGGCGCCGAA. Translation gives CASSEGLLGAE. The whole CDR3 sequence is CASSEGLLGAEAFF.